Listed here is a single T cell receptor (beta chain). Its target is unknown. Germline V gene data show CDR1 as KGHSH and CDR2 as LQKENI. V lost 2 bases and J 2 bases, leaving 13 bases between the germline ends. The CDR3 contains 15 residues. TCRdb keeps only in-frame clones here, not all; method: immunoSEQ multiplex PCR. There are fewer than 40,000 clones in the sample; about 63% occur only once, and 28% lies in the top ten. The data derive from a study of vaccination effects on CD4 cells after COVID-19. Whole-study context: Participants each got two BNT162b2 or mRNA-1273 vaccine doses.

Before sequencing took place, the ViraFEST assay used viral peptide pools to expand antigen-specific CD4+ T cells. Investigators separated out CD4+ T cells once more than nine days of culture had passed. Both day 3 and day 7 saw half the medium replaced with IL-2 medium. The study's findings and limits: Early timepoints after infection were absent, and convalescent patients were few in the study.

This clonotype was obtained from a human donor who received a COVID-19 vaccine. The sequencing used CD4+ T cells from PBMCs cultured with HCoV-229E spike peptides, collected before COVID-19 vaccination. The rearrangement links TRBV18 to TRBJ2-7; D is possibly TRBD2 (5 bases). As DNA, the CDR3 is TGTGCCAGCTCACCAAGACCCCCCGGGACCTACGAGCAGTACTTC. It specifies CASSPRPPGTYEQYF. The full variable domain, its missing parts supplied by reference TRBV18 and TRBJ2-7, is NAGVMQNPRHLVRRRGQEARLRCSPMKGHSHVYWYRQLPEEGLKFMVYLQKENIIDESGMPKERFSAEFPKEGPSILRIQQVVRGDSAAYFCASSPRPPGTYEQYFGPGTRLTVT.